The rows below give T cell receptor beta chains drawn from one sample of a study of blood T cell repertoires in COVID-19. The assay was immunoSEQ multiplex PCR, and TCRdb's table has in-frame clones only and misses some. Of approximately 88,000 clones listed, around 80% are singletons. The sample consisted of peripheral blood. Every receptor here comes from a man aged 50 or older who had recovered from COVID-19. Both conserved end residues are trimmed from each CDR3.

TRBJ2-1 | TRBV2 | ASTTGLAAYNEQF
TRBJ2-2 | TRBV12-5 | ASGLVGRGNTGELF
TRBJ1-4 | TRBV9 | ASSESYAGVGEKLF
TRBJ1-5 | TRBV18 | ASSPRDRGGGSNQPQH
TRBJ1-1 | TRBV19 | ASSPGQGRRNTEAF
TRBJ1-2 | TRBV6-6 | ASSYRPDSTYGYT
TRBJ2-3 | TRBV5-1 | ASSLDTGSSDTQY
TRBJ1-2 | TRBV29-1 | SVVDSSYGYT
TRBJ1-4 | TRBV6-6 | ASRAITGTANEKLF
TRBJ2-3 | TRBV6-1 | ASSDPRTSGSTDTQY
TRBJ2-1 | TRBV28 | ASSLLGQGLF
TRBJ2-2 | TRBV18 | ASSPSGSPGELF
TRBJ2-7 | TRBV6-5 | ASRLTSGGLYEQY
TRBJ1-1 | TRBV5-6 | ASSIGGGNTEAF
TRBJ2-7 | TRBV7-2 | ASSLGGRGTYEQY
TRBJ2-7 | TRBV5-6 | ASSLGLAATYEQY
TRBJ2-7 | TRBV30 | AWSFPRGYYEQY
TRBJ1-2 | TRBV7-3 | ASSARQDVGVYGYT
TRBJ2-5 | TRBV5-1 | ASSLGRTQETQY
TRBJ2-2 | TRBV4-3 | ASSQVLGGELF
TRBJ1-2 | TRBV9 | ASSAGTPGGYT
TRBJ2-1 | TRBV9 | ASTIAAVSSYNEQF
TRBJ2-7 | TRBV7-9 | ASRGQGDYEQY
TRBJ1-2 | TRBV9 | ASSVGAGPAYGYT
TRBJ2-3 | TRBV30 | AWSPLRGGADTQY
TRBJ1-1 | TRBV18 | ASSPIRDRGSEAF
TRBJ2-1 | TRBV14 | ASSQTPMGAQF
TRBJ1-2 | TRBV9 | ASTRTPAVNYGYT
TRBJ2-3 | TRBV30 | AWDTGGGRTDTQY
TRBJ1-6 | TRBV18 | ASSPLGTSSYNSPLH
TRBJ1-2 | TRBV27 | ASSSQPNYGYT
TRBJ1-5 | TRBV6-6 | ATRQGNQPQH
TRBJ1-1 | TRBV19 | RSSMFSITRGDTEAF
TRBJ2-7 | TRBV19 | ASSTGTGRREQY
TRBJ2-7 | TRBV4-2 | ASSLGEGSYEQY
TRBJ1-1 | TRBV5-1 | ASSLESGGNTEAF
TRBJ2-1 | TRBV27 | ASSSPDGARSSYNEQF
TRBJ2-2 | TRBV2 | ASSERQGRSVTGELF
TRBJ2-5 | TRBV7-9 | ASSRLEDPGETQY
TRBJ2-2 | TRBV11-2 | ASSLVLDSYGELF
TRBJ1-3 | TRBV5-4 | ASSLGAGGNTIY
TRBJ2-6 | TRBV10-3 | AISYSSGANVLT
TRBJ2-1 | TRBV7-9 | ASSSDRGGDEQF
TRBJ2-7 | TRBV21-1 | ASSKDLRGKVHEQY
TRBJ1-5 | TRBV2 | ASADRVNQPQH
TRBJ2-1 | TRBV24-1 | AIALGTTNNEQF
TRBJ2-5 | TRBV5-6 | ASSFDRGIKTQY
TRBJ1-1 | TRBV13 | ASSFGNTEAF
TRBJ1-2 | TRBV30 | AWIWRQQANYGYT
TRBJ2-1 | TRBV6-5 | ASSYDNEQF
TRBJ2-1 | TRBV18 | ASSPQGQYNEQF
TRBJ2-3 | TRBV4-3 | ASSQDSGKTDTQY
TRBJ2-1 | TRBV11-2 | ASSSSGTRTSQF